This is a list of T cell receptor beta chains from one sample in a study of blood T cell repertoires in COVID-19. Sequencing used immunoSEQ multiplex PCR; TCRdb keeps in-frame clones, though not all of them. The sample has some 250,000 clones; around 86% are singletons. Sequenced sample: peripheral blood. The origin of the receptors is a woman in her seventies with active or convalescent COVID-19. Both conserved end residues are part of each CDR3.

cdr3_aa j_call cdr3_length v_call
CSVGGAGRNQPQHF TRBJ1-5 14 TRBV29-1
CASSYSRDRATDTQYF TRBJ2-3 16 TRBV6-5
CSALVGDNHF TRBJ1-6 10 TRBV20-1
CASSTRTGSEQYF TRBJ2-7 13 TRBV9
CASSQDRGYGYTF TRBJ1-2 13 TRBV4-3
CASSPGWRTPLHF TRBJ1-6 13 TRBV6-2/TRBV6-3
CASSLRDRDYEQYF TRBJ2-7 14 TRBV5-1
CASSITRTGVTSTDTQYF TRBJ2-3 18 TRBV18
CASSRTGGGQYF TRBJ2-7 12 TRBV5-6
CASSFSFSSYNSPLHF TRBJ1-6 16 TRBV6-5
CASSLNRQGNIQYF TRBJ2-4 14 TRBV18
CASSPAREAGYTF TRBJ1-2 13 TRBV18
CASSDPRTANNEQFF TRBJ2-1 15 TRBV25-1
CASSYFASGAQYF TRBJ2-3 13 TRBV19
CASSLQGGSVGYTF TRBJ1-2 14 TRBV6-5
CASSLDGTDTDTQYF TRBJ2-3 15 TRBV7-3
CATSGGDSGGKGEQYF TRBJ2-7 16 TRBV15
CASSDYPGGGYTF TRBJ1-2 13 TRBV6-2/TRBV6-3
CASSLIGGVAEAFF TRBJ1-1 14 TRBV7-2
CATSRDEGVLFF TRBJ1-4 12 TRBV15
CASSSNRLGGYTF TRBJ1-2 13 TRBV5-6
CASSPYGWDSKNIQYF TRBJ2-4 16 TRBV11-2
CASSSVAGGPLEQYF TRBJ2-7 15 TRBV21-1
CASSPEQGPSYEQYF TRBJ2-7 15 TRBV18
CASRTGGGETQYF TRBJ2-5 13 TRBV6-5
CASSWAVGTDTQYF TRBJ2-3 14 TRBV5-1
CASSLGQGWDNEQFF TRBJ2-1 15 TRBV7-9
CASTFAKGAIEQYF TRBJ2-7 14 TRBV2
CASSLVYVGGHNEQFF TRBJ2-1 16 TRBV7-6
CASSKARAGTSYEQYF TRBJ2-7 16 TRBV21-1
CASSPGQSDTQYF TRBJ2-3 13 TRBV18
CASSYAPHIDEQYF TRBJ2-7 14 TRBV6-6
CASSLMPSSPLHF TRBJ1-6 13 TRBV7-2
CASSQDRDRERAYEQYF TRBJ2-7 17 TRBV4-2
CASSMRTSGRSYEQYF TRBJ2-7 16 TRBV19
CASSEWGLVQPQHF TRBJ1-5 14 TRBV2
CASGPRGMRTEAFF TRBJ1-1 14 TRBV12-5
CASSLSRTAVAEKLFF TRBJ1-4 16 TRBV4-3
CASSLVGPAANSPLHF TRBJ1-6 16 TRBV5-1
CASRDRTGYYYGYTF TRBJ1-2 15 TRBV27
CASSSQGAQGQPQHF TRBJ1-5 15 TRBV7-2
CASSVVRGNEKLFF TRBJ1-4 14 TRBV6-5
CASSQYQGANYGYTF TRBJ1-2 15 TRBV14
CASSLQEGSDEQFF TRBJ2-1 14 TRBV7-6
CASSIMGTANEKLFF TRBJ1-4 15 TRBV19